This T cell receptor (beta chain) was retrieved from a study of T cells in Graves' hyperthyroidism and ophthalmopathy (dated by TCRdb to between 2019 and 2020). Background on the whole study: Peripheral blood samples were taken at the time of initial diagnosis, prior to any treatment. The 100 or so discovery patients were divided at random into training and test sets in a 7:3 ratio. Prospective prediction of ophthalmopathy was tested in an independent validation cohort of 18 to 20 hyperthyroidism patients and approximately 17 patients who later progressed to ophthalmopathy. After blood sampling, hyperthyroidism patients were treated with methimazole at a starting dose of 30 mg daily, and ophthalmopathy patients were treated with high-dose intravenous methylprednisolone. The paper reports TCR Vbeta CDR3 sequencing of over 130 peripheral blood samples: 43 ophthalmopathy, fewer than 80 hyperthyroidism and some 17 progressor patients. The study also compared thyroid tissue and blood T-cell repertoires from several Graves' hyperthyroidism patients. To identify distinguishing TCR V-J signatures, a discovery cohort of about a hundred patients was used, comprising 40 to 45 with Graves' ophthalmopathy and 57 with stable Graves' hyperthyroidism.

Ophthalmopathy patients had moderately to severely active disease, with a Clinical Activity Score of 3 or more, a NOSPECS grade of 4 or more, and a disease duration of less than 3 months. Any patient with an uncontrolled infection, another autoimmune disease, pregnancy or lactation was excluded. Diagnoses relied on clinical symptoms, serum thyroxine and TRAb, thyroid ultrasound and orbital computed tomography. PBMCs were separated from roughly 10 ml of fresh peripheral blood using Ficoll-Paque density gradient centrifugation. Trizol reagent was used to extract total RNA, and RNA quality was then checked on an Agilent 2100 Bioanalyzer. This clonotype has just a few counts. What antigen it recognizes has not been identified. Per-base qualities were not stored, and no clone one base away is much larger. Amplification of TCR beta CDR3 regions was carried out from RNA transcripts. The TCR CDR3 was subjected to a first round of RT-PCR using the HTBI primer set and the Qiagen OneStep RT-PCR kit. Libraries were constructed in a second round of multiplex PCR, after which size selection and purification were performed. Paired-end sequencing of the libraries was performed with 100 bp reads on an Illumina HiSeq2000. Per the authors' processing: Raw data were processed with SOAPnuke, discarding reads with adapters, uncalled bases, mean Phred below 15, or no exact constant-primer or identifier match. COPE v1.2.5 was used to merge the high-quality paired reads, and each unique nucleotide sequence was defined as a clonotype. Clonotypes were aligned to IMGT TRBV, TRBD and TRBJ reference segments using MiTCR v1.1. Analysis was restricted to V-J combinations with a frequency above 0.0001, which covered roughly 99% of repertoires. A TCS score was defined as the ratio of F50 (clonal expansion) to E x V (chaos), with BLOSUM62-based TCRdist applied between CDR3 peptides within each V-J. Welch's t-statistics and random forest reduced around 520 V-J features to fewer than 15, which were used in a naive Bayes classifier (R e1071). The public reads were quality trimmed at Q25 with fastp and then assembled into clones with MiXCR by TCRdb, keeping productive beta chains. Rows with one shared CDR3 protein collapse into an entry with the most common genes and DNA. What appears here as the V and J calls and clone size reflects TCRdb's work, not the paper's. This sample holds 600,000 or so distinct CDR3 sequences; roughly 14% were observed only once. The ten largest clonotypes hold roughly an eighth of the sample.

The paper's findings and limits, for the study overall: No statistical method was used to fix the sample size in advance, and group allocation was not hidden from the investigators. Most expanded thyroid clonotypes (frequency above 0.001) were also detected in blood, suggesting blood repertoires may reflect thyroid immune responses. In cross-validation, a model built on a 13 V-J signature told ophthalmopathy apart from stable hyperthyroidism with approximately 90% sensitivity and about 81% specificity, and in testing the same model reached 80%/75%. In validation, progression to ophthalmopathy was predicted by the model with 55% to 71% sensitivity and 72% to 80% specificity, a median of 6.5 months before onset.

A distance of 15 bases separates the germline ends of V and J, which lose 0 bases and 0 bases respectively. From the germline V gene, CDR1 is SGHVS and CDR2 is FQNEAQ. Taken from cysteine to phenylalanine, the CDR3 has 18 residues. Only the CDR3 part of the read is kept: 54 bases, read in frame from the first base. This receptor was taken from a woman between 50 and 59 years old with Graves' ophthalmopathy. The V and J genes are TRBV7-8 and TRBJ1-3, with a tentative D gene TRBD1 over 6 matching bases. The specimen was blood. CDR3 reads: CASSLARLRGASGNTIYF. DNA sequence: TGTGCCAGCAGCTTAGCACGACTCAGGGGAGCCTCTGGAAACACCATATATTTT.